A selection of T cell receptor beta chains follows, all from one sample in a study of T-cell reconstitution after alpha-beta-depleted transplantation in children. Via MiXCR, TCRdb re-called the PCR reads, giving one row per CDR3 protein. This table has 140,000 or so distinct CDR3 sequences, 8% to 10% appearing once. Sequenced material: PBMCs, mostly from graft donor cells, taken 180 days after TCRalphabeta/CD19-depleted stem cell transplant. The source is a female patient aged 2 to 10 who had a stem cell transplant for congenital amegakaryocytic thrombocytopenia, so the T cells may come from the graft donor. CDR3s include the opening cysteine and the closing phenylalanine or tryptophan. D genes are given only for firm matches.

TRBD1,TRBV5-6,TRBJ2-5,CAIQLQGGETQYF
-,TRBV20-1,TRBJ1-5,CSARMWGKGQPQHF
TRBD2,TRBV6-2/TRBV6-3,TRBJ2-3,CASTPRSGLAGVQSTDTQYF
TRBD1,TRBV7-3,TRBJ2-7,CASSLEQGAEQYF
-,TRBV4-2,TRBJ2-7,CASSQDLTGAVYEQYF
-,TRBV5-1,TRBJ2-7,CASSFKQPYEQYF
TRBD2,TRBV5-1,TRBJ2-7,CASSMGLAATYEQYF
-,TRBV12-3/TRBV12-4,TRBJ1-3,CASAPGSGNTIYF
-,TRBV7-6,TRBJ2-2,CASSLAPGQNTGELFF
-,TRBV7-6,TRBJ2-5,CASSSSGGYMETQYF
TRBD2,TRBV20-1,TRBJ2-5,CSASGRLGETQYF
-,TRBV5-4,TRBJ2-1,CASSLEGLRASSYNEQFF
-,TRBV7-4,TRBJ2-4,CASSLPRSIGQRDKNIQYF
-,TRBV9,TRBJ1-3,CASSVEISGNTIYF
-,TRBV20-1,TRBJ2-3,CSAEPLKDTQYF
-,TRBV7-2,TRBJ2-7,CASSLAAIYEQYF
TRBD1,TRBV28,TRBJ2-5,CASRGGTGWFQETQYF
-,TRBV7-3,TRBJ2-2,CASSRTGSTGELFF
-,TRBV10-3,TRBJ2-1,CAISERPVEQFF
-,TRBV28,TRBJ2-1,CASSLGTSEMRFF
TRBD1,TRBV30,TRBJ1-6,CAWDRGNSPLHF
-,TRBV2,TRBJ2-7,CASRRGSAYEQYF
-,TRBV20-1,TRBJ1-2,CSARRLFGYTF
-,TRBV6-5,TRBJ2-5,CASSYGSSGEETQYF
-,TRBV27,TRBJ2-7,CASSLTGGSSYEQYF
TRBD2,TRBV13,TRBJ2-1,CASSPRLASPFQSYEQFF
TRBD2,TRBV5-1,TRBJ2-1,CASSLVAGVPNEQFF
-,TRBV12-3/TRBV12-4,TRBJ2-1,CASKLRYEQFF
-,TRBV20-1,TRBJ2-7,CSASPGPLNYEQYF
TRBD1,TRBV5-1,TRBJ2-3,CASSLDRSTDTQYF
TRBD2,TRBV5-1,TRBJ2-1,CASSTLAGGLGEQFF
-,TRBV20-1,TRBJ2-5,CSAPTETQYF
-,TRBV14,TRBJ2-3,CASSLEVPRTDTQYF
-,TRBV3-1,TRBJ2-4,CASSRGPRAKNIQYF
-,TRBV10-3,TRBJ2-1,CAILAARGNEQFF
-,TRBV7-6,TRBJ1-1,CASSLASTENTEAFF
-,TRBV20-1,TRBJ1-2,CSASGNPLGQDGYTF
TRBD1,TRBV12-3/TRBV12-4,TRBJ1-2,CASSWDRGDYGYTF
-,TRBV5-1,TRBJ2-7,CASSFPRERNSEQYF
TRBD1,TRBV4-2,TRBJ2-2,CASSQAQGALTGELFF
-,TRBV20-1,TRBJ2-2,CSASRTFPGELFF
TRBD2,TRBV30,TRBJ2-4,CAWSVDLAGRTYF
TRBD2,TRBV11-2,TRBJ2-5,CASSVGLAVETQYF
TRBD1,TRBV28,TRBJ1-1,CASSLMNNRGLIEAFF
-,TRBV7-2,TRBJ1-6,CASSLGRGSPLHF